Reported below is one TCR beta chain. This clone was observed a handful of times. What this receptor recognizes is not known. No base quality values were provided; no much bigger clone lies one nucleotide off. The cysteine opens and the phenylalanine closes a CDR3 of 13 amino acids. Only CDR3 DNA remains: 39 bases, in frame from the first base. CDR1 and CDR2, looked up from the germline V gene, are SQVTM and ANQGSEA. Trimming removed 3 bases from V and 7 bases from J, leaving 15 bases between the germline ends. The sample originates from a study of beta chain features in type 1 diabetes (dated by TCRdb to about 2018). With regard to the full study: Mean age, gender distribution, total cell number and subset yield were not different between patients and healthy donors. Across all samples, 107,917,701 sorted cells were examined, and cell number per subset correlated strongly with RNA yield. The study compared the TCRB repertoires of sorted circulating CD4+ T cell subsets in recently diagnosed type 1 diabetes patients with those in matched healthy donors. Regulatory and stem cell-like memory subsets were isolated from only 8 patients and roughly eight healthy donors, whereas naive and central memory subsets came from all 28 donors.

Overall study results and their limits: A moderate but significant shortening of TCRB CDR3 length was observed in type 1 diabetes patients in all four CD4+ subsets. Patients with type 1 diabetes made fewer insertions and deleted more nucleotides at VDJ recombination sites, implying thymic rearrangement abnormalities. Because cDNA was sequenced instead of genomic DNA, highly expressing activated cells could be over-represented, though the groups showed no difference in activation or CD3 levels. Shorter templates might have been favored by PCR, but patient and control samples were amplified and corrected together, so both groups would have been affected equally by any skew. Only small numbers of individuals were included in the HLA sub-analyses, which left unresolved whether HLA type had any influence on TCRB rearrangement. Naive, central memory and regulatory TCRB repertoires appeared to be more alike among patients than among healthy donors.

From each donor, a single peripheral blood sample of around 0.12 L on average was drawn into heparinised tubes. Using a panel that included CD45RO, CCR7, CD25, CD127, CD95 and CD27, naive, central memory, regulatory and stem cell-like memory CD4+ T cells were sorted on a BD FACSAria II. Purity was above 98% for every sorted population. Right away, PBMCs were isolated by Lymphoprep density gradient centrifugation and were stained directly, with no culture step. So that batch effects would be minimized, each experiment stained and sorted samples in pairs, pairing one healthy donor with one patient. All of the isolated RNA was reverse transcribed with the High Capacity cDNA Reverse Transcription Kit, so expressed TCRB transcripts were sequenced. Naive, central memory and regulatory T cell samples underwent deep immunoSEQ sequencing, averaging roughly 3.3 million total reads per sample. Sorted cells were lysed in RLT buffer, and RNA was extracted using DNase-treated RNeasy Micro or Mini kits according to cell number. To prevent cross-contamination, every cell subset was processed on its own, while patient and healthy donor samples were processed together. The immunoSEQ multiplex PCR was used to amplify TCRB sequences from cDNA, yielding 87-bp fragments that span the CDR3 region. Sequencing of the amplicons was done on the Illumina HiSeq platform. The authors processed their data as follows. PCR bias was corrected computationally using synthetic template baselines, and reads within Hamming distance 2 were collapsed, with unmergeable singletons discarded. Reads were aligned against IMGT so that V, D and J genes, CDR3 length and insertions or deletions at six rearrangement sites could be assigned. Within each subset, clonotype counts were normalized to sorted cell number, after which true diversity and Gini coefficients were computed with the tcR R package. The overlap coefficient, calculated on TCRB nucleotide sequences, was used to measure repertoire sharing. Out-of-frame TCRB sequences from naive cells were analyzed to stand in for the pre-selection repertoire. The immuneACCESS repertoire file appears here via TCRdb, limited to in-frame rearrangements. These files lack a portion of the clones; in checked studies, under half of the deficit traces to unresolved V genes, and the cause of the others is not known. The V and J calls and clone size are taken from that table; D and trimming were inferred from the DNA. For this sample the table gives about 340,000 clones, of which roughly 13% were detected only once. In total, the top ten clones hold roughly 0.015% of the sample.

The sample comprised naive CD4+ T cells from blood. The cell subset or site label here, explained by the study, means: true naive CD4+ T cells. The sequence was collected from a woman between 18 and 29 years old with type 1 diabetes. The sequence links TRBV29-1 to TRBJ1-2; no confident D gene assignment can be made. The nucleotides read TGCAGCGTTGAGGCGAATCGGGTCTCTGGCTACACCTTC. The translation is CSVEANRVSGYTF.